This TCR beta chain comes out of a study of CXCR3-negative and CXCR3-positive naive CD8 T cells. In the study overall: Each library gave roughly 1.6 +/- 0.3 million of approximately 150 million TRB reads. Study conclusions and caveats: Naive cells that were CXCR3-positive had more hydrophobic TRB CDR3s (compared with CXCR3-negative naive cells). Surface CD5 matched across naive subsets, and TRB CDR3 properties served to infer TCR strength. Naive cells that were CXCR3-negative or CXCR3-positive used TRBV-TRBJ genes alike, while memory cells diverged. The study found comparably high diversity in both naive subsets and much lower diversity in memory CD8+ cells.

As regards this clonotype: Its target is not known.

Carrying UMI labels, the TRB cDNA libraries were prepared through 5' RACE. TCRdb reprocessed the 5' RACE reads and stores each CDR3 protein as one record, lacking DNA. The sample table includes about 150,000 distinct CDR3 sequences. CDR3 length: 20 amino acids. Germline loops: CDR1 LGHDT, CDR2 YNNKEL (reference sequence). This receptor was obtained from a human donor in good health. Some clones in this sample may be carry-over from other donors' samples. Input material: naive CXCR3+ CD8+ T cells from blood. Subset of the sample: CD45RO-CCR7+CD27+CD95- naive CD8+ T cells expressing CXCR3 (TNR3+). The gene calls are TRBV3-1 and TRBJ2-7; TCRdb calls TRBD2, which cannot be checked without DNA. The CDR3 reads CASSQDDGAGGPFGMHEQYF.